This is a list of T cell receptor beta chains from one sample in a study of T cell responses to AZD1222 COVID-19 vaccine. Assay used: immunoSEQ multiplex PCR; TCRdb lists only in-frame clones, some missing. The sample contains around 100,000 clones, approximately 89% of which appear only once. Material: peripheral blood, obtained on day 0 of MenACWY control vaccination. Every receptor here comes from an adult in good health. Each CDR3 is given with its conserved first and last residue. D genes are given only for firm matches. Part of the rows lack a size; the others show once, few, many or a class for expanded clones.

TRBV4-3	TRBJ2-1	once	TRBD2	CASSQGTSGRTEQFF
TRBV5-1	TRBJ2-5	NA	NA	CASSLELQETQYF
TRBV19	TRBJ1-2	NA	TRBD1	CASSMDRGYGYTF
TRBV10-3	TRBJ1-1	NA	NA	CAITREGNTEAFF
TRBV7-9	TRBJ1-1	NA	NA	CASSFTGRGDTEAFF
TRBV6-4	TRBJ2-7	NA	NA	CASSDSQGGEQYF
TRBV11-3	TRBJ2-1	NA	NA	CASSPEGSSGGREQFF
TRBV4-1	TRBJ1-5	NA	TRBD1	CASSHLGQGGGNQPQHF
TRBV4-2	TRBJ2-7	NA	TRBD2	CASSQAGGRDEQYF
TRBV7-9	TRBJ1-6	NA	NA	CASSLSGGPNSPLHF
TRBV4-1	TRBJ2-7	NA	NA	CASSKPGPHYYEQYF
TRBV9	TRBJ2-1	NA	TRBD1	CASSPRTGPGDEQFF
TRBV4-2	TRBJ2-1	NA	TRBD2	CASSQGTGLADHRNEQFF
TRBV5-1	TRBJ1-4	NA	TRBD1	CASSPGDRGFEKLFF
TRBV19	TRBJ1-4	NA	TRBD1	CASSTIGTGIPATNEKLFF